The present entry profiles one TCR beta chain with its context. The data were taken from a study of blood T cell repertoires in COVID-19. Study background: Acute and convalescent COVID-19 samples came from the United States, Italy and Spain. The cDNA or gDNA used as material had been derived from T cells, B-cell-depleted T cells, or PBMCs.

The CDR3 runs to 13 residues. V lost 10 bases to trimming and J lost 0 bases; unmatched junction nucleotides: 4. The V gene's germline CDR1 is ENHRY and CDR2 SYGVKD. Per the original methods: Reference gene primer amplification in the assay estimated nucleated cell counts. Profiled with immunoSEQ multiplex PCR; TCRdb holds only in-frame clones, not every one. That table gives V, J and clone size, and the DNA gave D and trimming. The data contain around 140,000 clones, 80% of them singletons. The source material was peripheral blood. The clonotype originates from a man aged 65 to 85 who had recovered from COVID-19. This chain uses TRBV10-3 with TRBJ2-7; 9 bases agree with TRBD1. CDR3 in amino acids: CATQGAVSYEQYF. The CDR3 coding sequence is TGTGCCACACAGGGGGCAGTCTCCTACGAGCAGTACTTC.